Following are 27 T cell receptor beta chains from one sample sequenced in a study of T cells in Graves' hyperthyroidism and ophthalmopathy. The CDR3 regions of TCR beta were amplified from RNA transcripts. The HTBI primer set drove a first-round RT-PCR of the TCR CDR3. One entry per CDR3 protein, called by TCRdb with MiXCR from the multiplex PCR reads. The profile shows fewer than 750,000 distinct CDR3 sequences, approximately 14% of them singletons. Specimen: blood. These receptors all stem from a woman between 45 and 65 years old with Graves' ophthalmopathy.

The DNA of the CDR3 is TGTGCCAGCAGCTTATCAAGACAGGGAAATGGTTATGGCTACACCTTC. This codes for CASSLSRQGNGYGYTF. V and J are TRBV11-2 and TRBJ1-2; TRBD1 agrees at 7 bases. This CDR3 has 16 amino acids. The germline V gene encodes CDR1 SGHAT and CDR2 FQNNGV. Trimming cost V 2 bases and J 5 bases; bases outside gene matches: 11.

This clonotype was detected only a few times. The genes are TRBV20-1 and TRBJ1-2; D not resolved. The germline V gene encodes CDR1 DFQATT and CDR2 SNEGSKA (reference sequence). V lost 2 bases and J 0 bases, leaving 16 bases between the germline ends. This CDR3 has 16 residues. The CDR3 DNA is TGCAGTGCTAGAAGTCCCAGTGTTGGGGCTAACTATGGCTACACCTTC. Translating it yields CSARSPSVGANYGYTF.

This clonotype appeared many times. V usage is TRBV18 and J usage is TRBJ2-1; weak D call: TRBD1 (5 bases). V was clipped by 2 bases and J by 6 bases, with 11 bases between them. Germline V gives CDR1 KGHSH, CDR2 LQKENI. The CDR3 is 14 residues long. CDR3: CASSPIAGPNEQFF. Here the CDR3 DNA reads TGTGCCAGCTCACCAATCGCAGGGCCCAATGAGCAGTTCTTC.

This clonotype occurred many times. The chain couples TRBV7-2 to TRBJ1-1; D unclear. The CDR3 covers 13 residues. Trimming removed 3 bases at V and 4 bases at J, with 9 bases between. Germline V lookup: CDR1 SGHTA, CDR2 FQGNSA. This chain's CDR3 is CASSLLGGTEAFF. CDR3 sequence (DNA): TGTGCCAGCAGCTTGTTGGGCGGCACTGAAGCTTTCTTT.

This clonotype was recorded many times. The V call is TRBV6-1, the J call TRBJ1-5; D is possibly TRBD1 (6 bases). Trimming took off 7 bases at V and 6 bases at J, with 13 bases between the two ends. Germline-derived CDR1 and CDR2 are MNHNS and SASEGT. The CDR3 is made up of 13 amino acids. The CDR3 reads CASMRQARQPQHF. The DNA for the CDR3 is TGTGCCAGCATGAGACAGGCTCGTCAGCCCCAGCATTTT.

This clonotype has at least ten counts. This chain connects TRBV5-5 to TRBJ2-7; maybe TRBD2 (6 bases). The CDR3 extends over 14 amino acids. V lost 4 bases, J lost 2 bases, and 13 bases lay in between. Germline V lookup: CDR1 SGHKS, CDR2 YYEKEE (reference sequence). CDR3 nucleotide sequence: TGTGCCAGCAGCCAGCTTGGACTAACCTACGAGCAGTACTTC. Its translation is CASSQLGLTYEQYF.

V usage is TRBV19 and J usage is TRBJ1-6, with 10 bases aligning to TRBD1. J was trimmed by 13 bases and V by 5 bases; bases with no gene match: 14. CDR3 length equals 16 residues. The V gene's germline CDR1 is LNHDA and CDR2 SQIVND (reference sequence). CDR3 sequence (DNA): TGTGCCAGTAGTTCAGTAACCGGGACAGGGGTGTCCCCCCTCCACTTT. Residues: CASSSVTGTGVSPLHF. The full variable domain, its missing parts supplied by reference TRBV19 and TRBJ1-6, is DGGITQSPKYLFRKEGQNVTLSCEQNLNHDAMYWYRQDPGQGLRLIYYSQIVNDFQKGDIAEGYSVSREKKESFPLTVTSAQKNPTAFYLCASSSVTGTGVSPLHFGNGTRLTVT.

Many counts were recorded for this clonotype. This sequence joins TRBV3-1 and TRBJ2-7, with D possibly being TRBD2 (5 bases). This CDR3 has 15 residues. Germline lookup yields CDR1 LGHDT and CDR2 YNNKEL (reference sequence). V gave up 0 bases and J gave up 6 bases, with 15 bases separating them. CDR3 nucleotide sequence: TGTGCCAGCAGCCAAGATCTCGGGATGCTAAGCGAGCAGTACTTC. It codes for CASSQDLGMLSEQYF.

The chain links TRBV6-1 to TRBJ1-5; 9 positions match TRBD1. Looked up from germline, CDR1 is MNHNS and CDR2 is SASEGT. The CDR3 sequence is 20 residues long. J gave up 2 bases and V 7 bases, and 21 bases lay outside the gene matches. CDR3 amino acids: CASTRDRVFGGEGGNQPQHF. In DNA, the CDR3 is TGTGCCAGCACCCGGGACAGGGTATTCGGCGGGGAAGGGGGCAATCAGCCCCAGCATTTT.

This clonotype was recorded once. J is TRBJ2-7 and V is TRBV15; weak D call: TRBD2 (6 bases). The CDR3 has 14 residues. Trimming left V 8 bases short and J 6 bases short, with 20 bases between. Germline lookup yields CDR1 LNHNV and CDR2 YYDKDF (reference sequence). CDR3 nucleotide sequence: TGTGCCACCGGGAGGTTGGGCGACCAAAGCGAGCAGTACTTC. Translation gives CATGRLGDQSEQYF.

This clonotype was recorded many times. V is TRBV11-2 and J is TRBJ2-7, with D maybe TRBD2 (5 bases). Between the trimmed V and J ends, which lost 5 bases and 0 bases, there was a span of 17 bases. The CDR3 is 16 residues long. Germline lookup yields CDR1 SGHAT and CDR2 FQNNGV. The CDR3 coding sequence is TGTGCCAGCAGCCGCCGAGGGTCTGAGTCCTCCTACGAGCAGTACTTC. It translates to CASSRRGSESSYEQYF.

At least ten counts were recorded for this clonotype. The V gene is TRBV18, the J gene TRBJ2-7, with 7 positions matching TRBD1. The germline V gene encodes CDR1 KGHSH and CDR2 LQKENI. The CDR3 sequence is 14 residues long. Trimming removed 5 bases from V and 4 bases from J; junction bases left unmatched: 8. The CDR3 loop reads CASSNDREVYEQYF. CDR3 nucleotide sequence: TGTGCCAGCTCAAACGACAGGGAAGTATACGAGCAGTACTTC.

In its sample, this clonotype was seen a few times. V usage is TRBV9 and J usage is TRBJ1-5, with D perhaps matching TRBD1 (6 bases). Germline-derived CDR1 and CDR2 are SGDLS and YYNGEE. The germline V and J ends were trimmed by 6 bases and 0 bases, with 19 bases remaining between them. The CDR3 contains 17 residues. CDR3 sequence: CASISSGGQYSNQPQHF. DNA for the CDR3: TGTGCCAGCATCTCCTCCGGGGGGCAATATAGCAATCAGCCCCAGCATTTT.

The chain recombines TRBV24-1 with TRBJ1-2, with D hard to call. In germline, CDR1 is KGHDR, CDR2 SFDVKD. The CDR3 covers 14 residues. Trimming removed 5 bases at V and 1 base at J, with 10 bases between. For the CDR3, the DNA is TGTGCCACCAGTGCCCCCGACGTTAACTATGGCTACACCTTC. Amino acids: CATSAPDVNYGYTF.

V usage is TRBV20-1 and J usage is TRBJ2-1; D gene uncertain. CDR1 DFQATT and CDR2 SNEGSKA come from the germline V gene (reference sequence). The V end lost 6 bases, the J end lost 0 bases, and 15 bases lay between the germline ends. The CDR3 spans 15 residues. The CDR3 nucleotides are TGCAGTGCCTCACGGCCGGGTCTCTCCTACAATGAGCAGTTCTTC. Its translation: CSASRPGLSYNEQFF.

The chain joins TRBV7-6 to TRBJ2-1, with TRBD2 matching 10 bases. After removal of 7 bases from V and 3 bases from J, the junction contained 6 bases not matched to a gene. Germline V gene lookup returns CDR1 SGHVS and CDR2 FNYEAQ. The CDR3 has 15 residues. CDR3: CASTPLAGFYNEQFF. In nucleotides, the CDR3 is TGTGCCAGCACCCCACTAGCGGGATTCTACAATGAGCAGTTCTTC.

This sequence joins TRBV19 and TRBJ1-1; D is possibly TRBD1 (6 bases). This CDR3 has 12 amino acids. V gave up 9 bases and J gave up 5 bases, with 13 bases separating them. Germline V lookup: CDR1 LNHDA, CDR2 SQIVND (reference sequence). CDR3 nucleotide sequence: TGTGCCAGCCAAACAGGGCTGACTGAAGCTTTCTTT. It yields the protein CASQTGLTEAFF.

The chain employs TRBV6-2 or TRBV6-3 and TRBJ1-5; no clear D. The germline V gene has CDR1 MNHEY and CDR2 SVGEGT. This CDR3 has 16 amino acids. V shed 4 bases and J shed 1 base, with 14 bases lying between them. The CDR3 DNA reads TGTGCCAGCAGTTCCGCTACGGGGAGGAGCAATCAGCCCCAGCATTTT. The encoded protein is CASSSATGRSNQPQHF.

The V gene is TRBV30, the J gene TRBJ2-1, with D possibly being TRBD1 or TRBD2 (5 bases each). Looked up from germline, CDR1 is GTSNPN and CDR2 is SVGIG (reference sequence). This CDR3 spans 12 amino acids. Between the trimmed V and J ends, which lost 1 base and 9 bases, there was a span of 10 bases. The CDR3 DNA sequence: TGTGCCTGGAGTGACGGGACCAGTGAGCAGTTCTTC. Encoded protein: CAWSDGTSEQFF. Variable domain in full (rest from reference TRBV30 and TRBJ2-1): SQTIHQWPATLVQPVGSPLSLECTVEGTSNPNLYWYRQAAGRGLQLLFYSVGIGQISSEVPQNLSASRPQDRQFILSSKKLLLSDSGFYLCAWSDGTSEQFFGPGTRLTVL.

The chain combines TRBV18 with TRBJ1-1; 12 bases match TRBD1. This CDR3 contains 16 residues. The germline V gene encodes CDR1 KGHSH and CDR2 LQKENI. With V trimmed by 3 bases and J by 5 bases, 7 bases remained unmatched. The CDR3 DNA follows: TGTGCCAGCTCACCGGGGACAGGGGGCTTGTGGACTGAAGCTTTCTTT. Translated: CASSPGTGGLWTEAFF.

This chain uses TRBV11-1 with TRBJ2-2, with D maybe TRBD1 (7 bases). The CDR3 has 16 residues. Trimming shortened V by 7 bases and J by 4 bases, and 19 bases separated the two germline ends. The germline CDR1 and CDR2 sequences are SGHAT and FQDESV (reference sequence). The CDR3 DNA reads as TGTGCCAGCAACCACTTCCAGGGGGGAGGCACCGGGGAGCTGTTTTTT. Translation: CASNHFQGGGTGELFF.

This clonotype has at least ten counts. J is TRBJ2-1 and V is TRBV4-3, with 7 bases aligning to TRBD2. The CDR3 totals 15 residues. Germline V gene data show CDR1 as LGHNA and CDR2 as YSLEER. Losses at the gene ends were 2 bases for V and 3 bases for J; bases not matched to a gene: 4. The CDR3 DNA is TGCGCCAGCAGCCAAAGAAGCGGGATCTACAATGAGCAGTTCTTC. This encodes CASSQRSGIYNEQFF.

Many counts were recorded for this clonotype. This chain links TRBV12-3 or TRBV12-4 with TRBJ2-1, with 13 bases identical to TRBD2. There are 18 residues in the CDR3. The V and J ends lost 7 bases and 0 bases, in that order; junction bases with no gene match: 9. CDR3 protein: CASTPWRTSGSSYNEQFF. The CDR3 bases are TGTGCCAGCACCCCATGGAGGACTAGCGGGAGCTCCTACAATGAGCAGTTCTTC.

At least ten counts were recorded for this clonotype. J is TRBJ1-2 and V is TRBV11-3, with D maybe TRBD1 (6 bases). Germline V CDR1 and CDR2: SGHNT, YENEEA. Trimming cost V 5 bases and J 0 bases, with 16 bases left between them. The CDR3 consists of 16 residues. DNA of the CDR3: TGTGCCAGCAGCCCTAGGACAGCACCCTCTAACTATGGCTACACCTTC. It yields the protein CASSPRTAPSNYGYTF.

Regarding this clonotype: The conserved final phenylalanine or tryptophan is absent from the CDR3, which likely points to a read error. The chain employs TRBV28 and TRBJ2-7; D gene uncertain. Trimming left V 4 bases short and J 3 bases short, with 7 bases between. The CDR3 has 12 amino acids. Germline V lookup: CDR1 MDHEN, CDR2 SYDVKM. CDR3 protein: CASSSSIYEQYL. The DNA for the CDR3 is TGTGCCAGCAGTTCGTCTATCTACGAGCAGTACCTC.

About this clonotype itself: This may stem from a read error, because a much larger clone lies one nucleotide away. This rearrangement joins TRBV11-3 to TRBJ2-1, with unresolved D. This CDR3 region has 14 residues. Between the trimmed V and J ends, which lost 4 bases and 1 base, there was a span of 8 bases. CDR1 and CDR2 from the germline V gene are SGHNT and YENEEA. The chain's CDR3 is CASSSDQSYNEQFF. The CDR3 DNA is TGTGCCAGCAGCTCGGACCAATCCTACAATGAGCAGTTCTTC. Filled out from reference TRBV11-3 and TRBJ2-1, the complete variable domain reads EAGVVQSPRYKIIEKKQPVAFWCNPISGHNTLYWYLQNLGQGPELLIRYENEEAVDDSQLPKDRFSAERLKGVDSTLKIQPAELGDSAVYLCASSSDQSYNEQFFGPGTRLTVL.

This clonotype has ten or more counts. The chain combines TRBV4-2 with TRBJ1-1, with D hard to call. The CDR3 is 16 residues long. Germline V lookup: CDR1 LGHNA, CDR2 YNFKEQ. Trimming removed 1 base at V and 2 bases at J, with 14 bases between. In nucleotides, the CDR3 is TGTGCCAGCAGCCAAGCGTTAGGGAGCGGTAACACTGAAGCTTTCTTT. The encoded protein is CASSQALGSGNTEAFF.